This record concerns one T cell receptor (beta chain) sequence. No antigen is known for it. CDR1 is MRHNA, CDR2 SNTAGT, per germline. Losses at the gene ends were 8 bases for V and 5 bases for J; bases not matched to a gene: 9. This CDR3 has 15 amino acids. Genomic DNA of each subset was evenly split across several immunoSEQ plates. The repertoire was sequenced with immunoSEQ multiplex PCR; TCRdb's copy has only in-frame clones and lacks some. The sample includes some 1,900,000 clones, about 95% of them seen just once. The data stem from a study of shared clonotypes between healthy human individuals. General study results and limits: Measured sharing among donors was expected to vary with sequencing depth.

Naive CD8 cells were CD45RO-negative, positively selected for CCR7, excluding terminally differentiated effector memory CD45RA+ cells. Donors included only healthy HIV-negative adults lacking recent acute infections or vaccinations. Adult Caucasians living in Nashville, Tennessee made up all of the donors. The source material was naive CD8+ T cells sorted from blood. The chain couples TRBV6-4 to TRBJ2-7, with 13 bases lining up with TRBD2. The receptor comes from a man between 18 and 35 years old in good health. The CDR3 DNA follows: TGTGCCAGCCCTGAGACTAGCGGGAGGATCGACGAGCAGTACTTC. Translated, it gives CASPETSGRIDEQYF.